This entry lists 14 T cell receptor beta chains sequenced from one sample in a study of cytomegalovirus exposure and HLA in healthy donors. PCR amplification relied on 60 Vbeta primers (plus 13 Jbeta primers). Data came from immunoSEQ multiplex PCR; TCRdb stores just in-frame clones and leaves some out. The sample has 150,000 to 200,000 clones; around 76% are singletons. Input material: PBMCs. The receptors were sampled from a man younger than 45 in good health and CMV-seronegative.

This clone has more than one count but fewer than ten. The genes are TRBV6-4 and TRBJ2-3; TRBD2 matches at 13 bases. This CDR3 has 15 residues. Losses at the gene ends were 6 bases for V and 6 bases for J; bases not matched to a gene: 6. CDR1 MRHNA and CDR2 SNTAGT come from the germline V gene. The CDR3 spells CASRSGTSGTDTQYF. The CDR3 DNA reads TGTGCCAGCAGATCCGGGACTAGCGGGACGGATACGCAGTATTTT.

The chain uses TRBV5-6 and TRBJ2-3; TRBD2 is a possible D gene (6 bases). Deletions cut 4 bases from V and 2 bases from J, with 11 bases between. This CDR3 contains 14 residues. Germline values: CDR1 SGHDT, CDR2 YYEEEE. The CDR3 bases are TGTGCCAGCAGCCGCGGGACTGACACAGATACGCAGTATTTT. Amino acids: CASSRGTDTDTQYF. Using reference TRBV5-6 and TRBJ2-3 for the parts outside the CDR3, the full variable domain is DAGVTQSPTHLIKTRGQQVTLRCSPKSGHDTVSWYQQALGQGPQFIFQYYEEEERQRGNFPDRFSGHQFPNYSSELNVNALLLGDSALYLCASSRGTDTDTQYFGPGTRLTVL.

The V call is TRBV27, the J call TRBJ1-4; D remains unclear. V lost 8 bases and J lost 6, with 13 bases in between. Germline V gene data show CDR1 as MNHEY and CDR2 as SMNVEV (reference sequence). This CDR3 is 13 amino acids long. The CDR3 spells CASRNGGHEKLFF. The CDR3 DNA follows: TGTGCCAGCCGAAACGGAGGGCATGAAAAACTGTTTTTT.

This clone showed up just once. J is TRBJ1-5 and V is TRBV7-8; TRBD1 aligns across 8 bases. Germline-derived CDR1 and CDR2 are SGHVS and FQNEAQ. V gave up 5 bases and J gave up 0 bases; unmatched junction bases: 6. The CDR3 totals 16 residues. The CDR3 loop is CASSPRTGNSNQPQHF. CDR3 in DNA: TGTGCCAGCAGCCCACGGACAGGGAATAGCAATCAGCCCCAGCATTTT.

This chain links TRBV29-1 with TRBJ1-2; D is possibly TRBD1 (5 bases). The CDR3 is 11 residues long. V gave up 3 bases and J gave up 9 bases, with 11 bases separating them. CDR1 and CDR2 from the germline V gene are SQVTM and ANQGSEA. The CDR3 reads CSVDGAASYTF. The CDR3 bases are TGCAGCGTTGATGGGGCAGCCAGCTACACCTTC.

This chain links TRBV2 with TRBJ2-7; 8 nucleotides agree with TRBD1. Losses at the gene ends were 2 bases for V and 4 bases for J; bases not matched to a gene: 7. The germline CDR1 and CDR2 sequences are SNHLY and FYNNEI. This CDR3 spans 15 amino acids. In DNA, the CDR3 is TGTGCCAGCAGTGAAAGGTCAGGGGGCGTGTACGAGCAGTACTTC. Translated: CASSERSGGVYEQYF.

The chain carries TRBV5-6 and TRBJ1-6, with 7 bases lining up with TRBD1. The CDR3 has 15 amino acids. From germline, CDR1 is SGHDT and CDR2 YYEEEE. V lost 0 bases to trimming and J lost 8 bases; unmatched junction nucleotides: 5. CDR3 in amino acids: CASSLGGGAYSPLHF. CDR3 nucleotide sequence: TGTGCCAGCAGCTTGGGAGGGGGCGCGTATTCACCCCTCCACTTT.

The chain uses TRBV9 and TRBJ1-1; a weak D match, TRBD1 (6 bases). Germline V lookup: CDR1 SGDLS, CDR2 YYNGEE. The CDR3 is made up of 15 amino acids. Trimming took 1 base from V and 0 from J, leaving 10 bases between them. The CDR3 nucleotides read TGTGCCAGCAGCGTAACAGGGAAGGTGAACACTGAAGCTTTCTTT. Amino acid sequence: CASSVTGKVNTEAFF. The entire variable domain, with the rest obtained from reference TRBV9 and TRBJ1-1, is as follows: DSGVTQTPKHLITATGQRVTLRCSPRSGDLSVYWYQQSLDQGLQFLIQYYNGEERAKGNILERFSAQQFPDLHSELNLSSLELGDSALYFCASSVTGKVNTEAFFGQGTRLTVV.

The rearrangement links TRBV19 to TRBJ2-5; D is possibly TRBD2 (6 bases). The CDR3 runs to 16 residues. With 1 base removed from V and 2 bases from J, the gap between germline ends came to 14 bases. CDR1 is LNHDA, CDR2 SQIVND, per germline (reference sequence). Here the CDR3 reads CASSIGRLARQETQYF. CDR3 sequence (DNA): TGTGCCAGTAGTATAGGGCGCCTAGCGCGTCAAGAGACCCAGTACTTC.

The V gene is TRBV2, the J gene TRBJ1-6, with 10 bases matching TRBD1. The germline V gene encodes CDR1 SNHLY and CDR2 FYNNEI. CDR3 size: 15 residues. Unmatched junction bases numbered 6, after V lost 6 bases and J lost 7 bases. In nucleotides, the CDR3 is TGTGCCAGCAGCGGCCCGACAGGGGGCAATTCACCCCTCCACTTT. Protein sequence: CASSGPTGGNSPLHF.

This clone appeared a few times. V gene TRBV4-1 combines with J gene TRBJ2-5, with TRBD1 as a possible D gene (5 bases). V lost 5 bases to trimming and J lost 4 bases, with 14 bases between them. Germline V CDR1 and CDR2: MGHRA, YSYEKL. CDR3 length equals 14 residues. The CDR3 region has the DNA TGCGCCAGCAGCAATCCCCCTAGGGGAGAGACCCAGTACTTC. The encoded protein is CASSNPPRGETQYF.

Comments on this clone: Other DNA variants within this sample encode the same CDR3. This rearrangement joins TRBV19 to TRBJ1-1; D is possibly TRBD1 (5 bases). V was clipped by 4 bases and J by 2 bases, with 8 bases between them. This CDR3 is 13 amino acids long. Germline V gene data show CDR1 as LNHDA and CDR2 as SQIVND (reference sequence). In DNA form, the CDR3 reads TGTGCCAGTAGTAGCCAGGGTAACACTGAAGCTTTCTTT. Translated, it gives CASSSQGNTEAFF.

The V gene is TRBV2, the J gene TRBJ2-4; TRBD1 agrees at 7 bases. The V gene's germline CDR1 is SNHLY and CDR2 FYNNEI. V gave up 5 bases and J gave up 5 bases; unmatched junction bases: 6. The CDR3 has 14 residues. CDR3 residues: CASSRAGQENIQYF. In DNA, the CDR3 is TGTGCCAGCAGTCGCGCCGGACAGGAAAACATTCAGTACTTC.

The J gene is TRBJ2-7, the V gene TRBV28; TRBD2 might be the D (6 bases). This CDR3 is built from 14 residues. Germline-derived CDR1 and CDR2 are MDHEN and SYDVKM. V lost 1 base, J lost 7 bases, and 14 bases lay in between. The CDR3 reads CASSLLQGGGEQYF. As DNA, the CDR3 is TGTGCCAGCAGTTTATTGCAGGGTGGGGGGGAGCAGTACTTC. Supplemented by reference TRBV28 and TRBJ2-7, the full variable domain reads DVKVTQSSRYLVKRTGEKVFLECVQDMDHENMFWYRQDPGLGLRLIYFSYDVKMKEKGDIPEGYSVSREKKERFSLILESASTNQTSMYLCASSLLQGGGEQYFGPGTRLTVT.